This T cell receptor beta chain was retrieved from a study of cytomegalovirus exposure and HLA in healthy donors. Regarding the study as a whole: Researchers reportedly found TCR beta sequences accurately predicted most subjects' HLA-A and HLA-B alleles.

With respect to this clone: Its antigen is not identified.

This CDR3 comprises 16 residues. The germline V gene has CDR1 SGHKS and CDR2 YYEKEE (reference sequence). Trimming took 4 bases from V and 0 from J; bases not matched to a gene: 7. The PCR employed 60 Vbeta primers together with 13 Jbeta primers. Profiling relied on immunoSEQ multiplex PCR, and the TCRdb table lists in-frame clones only, not all of them. The sample includes 80,000 to 100,000 clones. The sequencing input was PBMCs. The source of this sequence is a man aged 50-59 years in good health and CMV-seronegative. The rearrangement joins TRBV5-5 to TRBJ2-1; 7 bases map to TRBD1. The CDR3 nucleotides read TGTGCCAGCAGCCAAACGGACAGGAGCTCCTACAATGAGCAGTTCTTC. This sequence encodes CASSQTDRSSYNEQFF.